This T cell receptor beta chain was identified during a study of Ad26.COV2.S vaccination and SARS-CoV-2 variants. Turning to the study itself: Doses of Ad26.COV2.S were injected into muscle once or twice, 56 days apart.

Study-wide points: Vaccine recipients showed a spike-specific TCR breadth that was higher than in placebo recipients.

TCRdb keeps only in-frame clones here, not all; method: immunoSEQ multiplex PCR. The table includes about 350,000 clones, 70% to 90% detected once. About this clone: Its target is not known.

The CDR3 consists of 13 residues. The germline V and J ends were trimmed by 4 bases and 8 bases, with 15 bases remaining between them. Germline V CDR1 and CDR2: SGHNT, YYREEE (reference sequence). Treatment denoted: approximately 18 received Ad26.COV2.S at low or high dose, single or two shots; 5 received placebo; per-sample allocation not given. After the first vaccine or placebo injection, samples were drawn on day 63. An Ad26 vector was used to express Wuhan-strain SARS-CoV-2 spike as the vaccine. This receptor was taken from a person aged 18-60 years who received the Ad26.COV2.S COVID-19 vaccine or a placebo. V is TRBV5-4 and J is TRBJ1-1; D unclear. The sample was peripheral blood, taken in a trial of Ad26.COV2.S vaccine versus placebo. CDR3: CASSPGSGREAFF. CDR3 in DNA: TGTGCCAGCAGCCCGGGATCCGGCAGAGAAGCTTTCTTT.